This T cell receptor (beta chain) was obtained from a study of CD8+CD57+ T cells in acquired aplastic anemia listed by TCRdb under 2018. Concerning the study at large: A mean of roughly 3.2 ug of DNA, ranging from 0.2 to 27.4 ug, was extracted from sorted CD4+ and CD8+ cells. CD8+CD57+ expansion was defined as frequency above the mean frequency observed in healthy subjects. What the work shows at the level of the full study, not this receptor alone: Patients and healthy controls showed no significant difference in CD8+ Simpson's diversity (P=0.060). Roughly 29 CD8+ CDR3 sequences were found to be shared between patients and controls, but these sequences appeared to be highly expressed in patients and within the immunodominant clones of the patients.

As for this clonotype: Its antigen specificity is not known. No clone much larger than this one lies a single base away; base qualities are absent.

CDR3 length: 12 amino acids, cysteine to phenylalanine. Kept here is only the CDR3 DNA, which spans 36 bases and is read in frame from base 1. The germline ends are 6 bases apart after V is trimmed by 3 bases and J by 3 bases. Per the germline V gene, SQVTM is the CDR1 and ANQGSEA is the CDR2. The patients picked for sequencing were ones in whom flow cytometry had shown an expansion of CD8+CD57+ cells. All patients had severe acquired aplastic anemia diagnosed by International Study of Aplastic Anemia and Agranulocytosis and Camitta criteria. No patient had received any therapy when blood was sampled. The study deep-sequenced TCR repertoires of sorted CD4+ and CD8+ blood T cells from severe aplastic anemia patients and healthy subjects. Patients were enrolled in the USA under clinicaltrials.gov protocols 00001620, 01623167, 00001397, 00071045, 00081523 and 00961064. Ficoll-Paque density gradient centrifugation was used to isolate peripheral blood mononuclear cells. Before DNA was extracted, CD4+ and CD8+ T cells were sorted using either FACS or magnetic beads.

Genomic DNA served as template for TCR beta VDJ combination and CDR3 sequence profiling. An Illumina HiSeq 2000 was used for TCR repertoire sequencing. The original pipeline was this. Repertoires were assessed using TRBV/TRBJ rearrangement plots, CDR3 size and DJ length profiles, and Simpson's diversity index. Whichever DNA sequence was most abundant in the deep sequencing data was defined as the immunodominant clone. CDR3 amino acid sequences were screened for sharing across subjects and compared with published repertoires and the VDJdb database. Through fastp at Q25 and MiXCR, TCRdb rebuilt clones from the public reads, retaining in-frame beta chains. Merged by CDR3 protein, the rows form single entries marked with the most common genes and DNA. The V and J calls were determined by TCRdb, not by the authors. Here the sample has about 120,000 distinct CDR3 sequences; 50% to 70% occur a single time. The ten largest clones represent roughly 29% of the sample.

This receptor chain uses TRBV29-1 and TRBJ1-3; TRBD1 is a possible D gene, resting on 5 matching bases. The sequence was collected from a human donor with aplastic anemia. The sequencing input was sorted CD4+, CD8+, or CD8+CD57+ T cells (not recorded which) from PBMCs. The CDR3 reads CSVDTGGNTIYF. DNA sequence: TGCAGCGTTGATACAGGTGGAAACACCATATATTTT.